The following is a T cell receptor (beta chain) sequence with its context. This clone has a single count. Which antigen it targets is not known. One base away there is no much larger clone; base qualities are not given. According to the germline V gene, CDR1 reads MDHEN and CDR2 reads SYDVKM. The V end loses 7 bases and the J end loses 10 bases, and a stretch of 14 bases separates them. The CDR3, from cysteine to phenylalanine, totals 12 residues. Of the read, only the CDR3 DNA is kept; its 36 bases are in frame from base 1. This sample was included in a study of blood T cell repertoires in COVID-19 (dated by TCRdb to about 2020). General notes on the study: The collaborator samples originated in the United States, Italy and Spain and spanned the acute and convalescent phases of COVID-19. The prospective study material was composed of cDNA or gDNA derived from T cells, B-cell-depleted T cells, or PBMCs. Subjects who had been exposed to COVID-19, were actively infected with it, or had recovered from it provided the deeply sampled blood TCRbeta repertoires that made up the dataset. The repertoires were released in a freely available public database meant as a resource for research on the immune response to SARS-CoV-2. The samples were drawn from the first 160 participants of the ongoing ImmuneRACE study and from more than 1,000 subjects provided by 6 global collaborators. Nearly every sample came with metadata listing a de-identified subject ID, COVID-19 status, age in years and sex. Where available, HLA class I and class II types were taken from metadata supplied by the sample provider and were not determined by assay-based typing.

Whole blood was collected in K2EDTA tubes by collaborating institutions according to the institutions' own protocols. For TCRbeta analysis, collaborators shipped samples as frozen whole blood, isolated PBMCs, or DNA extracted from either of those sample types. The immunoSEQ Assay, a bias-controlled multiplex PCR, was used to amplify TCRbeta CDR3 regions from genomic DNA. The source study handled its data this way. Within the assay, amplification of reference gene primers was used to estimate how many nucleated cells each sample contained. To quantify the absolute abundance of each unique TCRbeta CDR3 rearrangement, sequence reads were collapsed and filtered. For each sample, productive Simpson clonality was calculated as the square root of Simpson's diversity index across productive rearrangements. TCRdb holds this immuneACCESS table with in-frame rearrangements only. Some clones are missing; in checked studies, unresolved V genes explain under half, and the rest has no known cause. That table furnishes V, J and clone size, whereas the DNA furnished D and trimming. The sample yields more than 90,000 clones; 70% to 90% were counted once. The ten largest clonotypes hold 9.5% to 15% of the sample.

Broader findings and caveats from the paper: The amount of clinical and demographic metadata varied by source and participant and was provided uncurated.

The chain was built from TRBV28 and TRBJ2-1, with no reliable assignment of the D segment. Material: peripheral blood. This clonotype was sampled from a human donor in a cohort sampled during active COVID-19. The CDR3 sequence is CASTANQEEQFF. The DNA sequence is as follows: TGTGCCAGCACCGCTAACCAAGAGGAGCAGTTCTTC.